Below are 2 T cell receptor beta chains sequenced from a single sample in a study of blood T cell repertoires in COVID-19. Method: immunoSEQ multiplex PCR; TCRdb's copy keeps in-frame clones and lacks some. This table holds roughly 150,000 clones, 76% found once. The sample comprised peripheral blood. The source is a man aged 60-69 years with acute or convalescent COVID-19.

The CDR3 coding sequence is TGTGCCAGCAGGGCAGGGGAGAGCTCCTATAATTCACCCCTCCACTTT. Encoded protein: CASRAGESSYNSPLHF. The rearrangement joins TRBV2 to TRBJ1-6; a weak D match, TRBD1 (6 bases). Looked up from germline, CDR1 is SNHLY and CDR2 is FYNNEI. The CDR3 consists of 16 residues. The V end was cut by 6 bases, the J end by 0 bases, with 12 bases between.

This clone showed up just a few times. The chain joins TRBV27 to TRBJ2-5, with 9 bases identical to TRBD2. J lost 2 bases, V lost 6 bases, and 4 bases had no gene match. From germline, CDR1 is MNHEY and CDR2 SMNVEV (reference sequence). This CDR3 has 14 residues. Here the CDR3 DNA reads TGTGCCAGCAGACATAGCGGGGGACAAGAGACCCAGTACTTC. This sequence encodes CASRHSGGQETQYF.